This T cell receptor beta chain appears in the sequencing data of a study of blood T cell repertoires in COVID-19. Study at large: The study drew acute and convalescent COVID-19 samples from the United States, Italy and Spain.

Profiled with immunoSEQ multiplex PCR; TCRdb holds only in-frame clones, not every one. The sample includes 110,000 or so clones, about 74% seen only once; the top ten take 5% to 8%. Sequenced input: peripheral blood. The TCR comes from a man aged 70-80 years with acute or convalescent COVID-19.

CDR3 loop: CASSHWTGRNFEREKLFF. The CDR3 DNA sequence: TGTGCCAGCAGTCACTGGACAGGCAGGAATTTCGAGCGAGAAAAACTGTTTTTT. The rearrangement links TRBV6-2 or TRBV6-3 to TRBJ1-4; 7 bases agree with TRBD1. This CDR3 is built from 18 residues. Trimming removed 5 bases from V and 8 bases from J; junction bases left unmatched: 20. The germline V gene encodes CDR1 MNHEY and CDR2 SVGEGT.